Shown below are 30 T cell receptor beta chains from a single sample sequenced in a study of cytomegalovirus exposure and HLA in healthy donors. 60 Vbeta and 13 Jbeta primers were used in PCR. TCRdb keeps only in-frame clones here, not all; method: immunoSEQ multiplex PCR. The data show 190,000 or so clones, approximately 85% seen once. Specimen: PBMCs. Receptors originate from a woman aged 50 to 65 in good health and CMV-seropositive.

This clone was counted between two and nine times. The chain uses TRBV27 and TRBJ1-2; 12 nucleotides agree with TRBD1. The V gene end was trimmed by 6 bases and the J gene end by 5 bases; junction bases not matched to a gene: 10. Per the germline V gene, CDR1 is MNHEY and CDR2 is SMNVEV (reference sequence). The CDR3 has 16 amino acids. The CDR3 here is CASRPGQGAAWYGYTF. CDR3 DNA: TGTGCCAGCAGGCCGGGACAGGGGGCGGCGTGGTATGGCTACACCTTC.

The CDR3 region is CASRRGGTDTQYF. Written as DNA, the CDR3 is TGTGCCAGCCGGCGGGGGGGCACAGATACGCAGTATTTT. V is TRBV5-4 and J is TRBJ2-3, with TRBD2 identical over 8 bases. CDR1 is SGHNT, CDR2 YYREEE, per germline (reference sequence). The ends lost 7 bases at V and 1 base at J; junction bases unmatched: 2. The CDR3 totals 13 residues.

As for this clone: The germline gene is not matched at one end of the junction; a read error may be the cause. J is TRBJ2-6 and V is TRBV10-3, with TRBD1 identical over 7 bases. Germline V gene data show CDR1 as ENHRY and CDR2 as SYGVKD. CDR3 length equals 16 residues. The CDR3 protein is CAATGTETSGANGLTF. The DNA of the CDR3 is TGTGCCGCCACCGGGACAGAGACCTCTGGGGCCAACGGCCTGACTTTC.

This chain links TRBV15 with TRBJ1-1; possibly TRBD1 for D (5 bases). Germline loops: CDR1 LNHNV, CDR2 YYDKDF (reference sequence). The CDR3 loop spans 13 amino acids. Trimming pared 5 bases from V and 3 bases from J, leaving 10 bases between. Here the CDR3 reads CATSQGGDTEAFF. The CDR3 nucleotides are TGTGCCACCAGCCAGGGAGGGGACACTGAAGCTTTCTTT.

This clone appeared a single time. Other DNA sequences from this sample encode an identical CDR3 as well. The genes are TRBV19 and TRBJ2-4; D is perhaps TRBD1 (6 bases). The CDR3 extends over 13 amino acids. The germline gives CDR1 LNHDA, CDR2 SQIVND (reference sequence). Trimming took off 7 bases at V and 7 bases at J, with 14 bases between the two ends. CDR3 sequence: CASMVTGGNIQYF. CDR3 nucleotides: TGTGCCAGTATGGTGACAGGTGGGAACATTCAGTACTTC.

This sequence joins TRBV6-5 and TRBJ1-2; 7 nucleotides agree with TRBD1. J gave up 0 bases and V 4 bases, and 8 bases lay outside the gene matches. Germline V CDR1 and CDR2: MNHEY, SVGAGI. This CDR3 has 16 residues. The CDR3 loop reads CASSWDRTASNYGYTF. CDR3 DNA: TGTGCCAGCAGTTGGGACAGAACCGCTTCTAACTATGGCTACACCTTC.

CDR3 DNA sequence: TGCAGCGTTGGCCGAGACAGTTCCAAAGATACGCAGTATTTT. Translating gives CSVGRDSSKDTQYF. J is TRBJ2-3 and V is TRBV29-1, with D possibly matching TRBD1 (5 bases). The CDR3 is made up of 14 amino acids. The V end lost 4 bases, the J end lost 5 bases, and 16 bases lay between the germline ends. CDR1 is SQVTM and CDR2 is ANQGSEA in the germline V gene.

The genes are TRBV6-6 and TRBJ2-1; possible D gene TRBD2, 6 bases. The CDR3 totals 12 residues. Per germline, CDR1 MNHNY and CDR2 SVGAGI (reference sequence). V was trimmed by 5 bases and J by 9 bases, leaving 11 bases between them. CDR3 sequence reads: CASSPQRVEQFF. CDR3 bases: TGTGCCAGCAGTCCCCAGCGGGTTGAGCAGTTCTTC.

This sequence joins TRBV6-5 and TRBJ1-3; unclear D gene. The germline gives CDR1 MNHEY, CDR2 SVGAGI. This CDR3 has 15 amino acids. V dropped 5 bases and J dropped 2 bases, with 13 bases sitting between them. CDR3 coding DNA: TGTGCCAGCAGTCCTCCTCCAGTACCTGGAAACACCATATATTTT. This gives the protein CASSPPPVPGNTIYF.

This clone occurred once. This chain connects TRBV6-5 to TRBJ1-2; D unresolved. The CDR3 extends over 14 amino acids. Germline V gives CDR1 MNHEY, CDR2 SVGAGI. Deletions cut 0 bases from V and 8 bases from J, with 13 bases between. The CDR3, as DNA: TGTGCCAGCAGTTACTCGATCAGAGGGAAAGGCTACACCTTC. Translating gives CASSYSIRGKGYTF.

The table lists this clone with a few counts. An end of the junction does not agree with germline; a read error may underlie this. J is TRBJ2-1 and V is TRBV5-5; the match to TRBD2 covers 7 bases. In germline, CDR1 is SGHKS, CDR2 YYEKEE (reference sequence). The CDR3 covers 12 residues. Written as DNA, the CDR3 is TGTGCCAGCAGTCCGTGGGGGGGACCCCTCCTCTTC. It codes for CASSPWGGPLLF.

The chain recombines TRBV7-2 with TRBJ2-5, with 14 bases identical to TRBD2. Germline values: CDR1 SGHTA, CDR2 FQGNSA. The CDR3 is made up of 17 amino acids. After removal of 4 bases from V and 5 bases from J, the junction contained 9 bases not matched to a gene. CDR3 loop: CASSYSTSGRGGETQYF. The CDR3 coding sequence is TGTGCCAGCAGCTATTCGACTAGCGGGAGGGGAGGGGAGACCCAGTACTTC.

Worth noting for this clone: In the same sample, other DNA sequences code for this CDR3. The rearrangement joins TRBV7-2 to TRBJ2-3; D perhaps matches TRBD2 (6 bases). The CDR3 has 15 residues. CDR1 and CDR2 from the germline V gene are SGHTA and FQGNSA. Trimming left V 1 base short and J 2 bases short, with 10 bases between. The DNA for the CDR3 is TGTGCCAGCAGCTTAGGGCTAGCGTACACAGATACGCAGTATTTT. It is translated as CASSLGLAYTDTQYF.

The chain employs TRBV6-5 and TRBJ2-3; TRBD1 matches at 7 bases. This CDR3 spans 14 amino acids. The V segment lost 6 bases and the J segment 8 bases; nucleotides outside the gene matches: 11. Germline assignment: CDR1 MNHEY and CDR2 SVGAGI. DNA for the CDR3: TGTGCCAGCAGCCGGGACAGAGAACACCTTACGCAGTATTTT. Its translation: CASSRDREHLTQYF.

The chain is built from TRBV7-8 and TRBJ2-7; D unclear. The CDR3 is 13 amino acids. Germline CDR1 and CDR2: SGHVS and FQNEAQ. V shed 1 base and J shed 7 bases, with 11 bases lying between them. The CDR3 bases are TGTGCCAGCAGCTTAGTTAGTTCTAATGAGCAGTACTTC. Protein product: CASSLVSSNEQYF.

This clone was picked up a small number of times. The rearrangement links TRBV6-5 to TRBJ1-1; 10 nucleotides match TRBD1. This CDR3 spans 15 amino acids. Trimming at V came to 5 bases and at J to 0 bases, leaving 3 bases not matched to a gene. Germline V gene data show CDR1 as MNHEY and CDR2 as SVGAGI. CDR3 nucleotides: TGTGCCAGCAGTAGGGACAGGGGCCTGAACACTGAAGCTTTCTTT. Its protein is CASSRDRGLNTEAFF.

V gene TRBV11-2 combines with J gene TRBJ1-3; the match to TRBD1 covers 7 bases. The ends lost 0 bases at V and 4 bases at J; junction bases unmatched: 3. This CDR3 is built from 15 residues. Germline CDR1 is SGHAT and CDR2 is FQNNGV. In DNA form, the CDR3 reads TGTGCCAGCAGCTTAGAGGGACAGCTAGGAAACACCATATATTTT. Translation: CASSLEGQLGNTIYF.

The V and J genes are TRBV28 and TRBJ1-4; D is unclear. Germline CDR1 is MDHEN and CDR2 is SYDVKM. Trimming removed 7 bases from V and 4 bases from J, with 13 bases in between. The CDR3 totals 14 residues. This CDR3 is CASNDGGVNEKLFF. The CDR3 nucleotides are TGTGCCAGCAATGATGGAGGCGTTAATGAAAAACTGTTTTTT. Variable domain in full (rest from reference TRBV28 and TRBJ1-4): DVKVTQSSRYLVKRTGEKVFLECVQDMDHENMFWYRQDPGLGLRLIYFSYDVKMKEKGDIPEGYSVSREKKERFSLILESASTNQTSMYLCASNDGGVNEKLFFGSGTQLSVL.

This rearrangement joins TRBV5-6 to TRBJ2-7, with 7 bases that match TRBD2. V lost 4 bases, J lost 6 bases, and 7 bases stayed unmatched. The length of the CDR3 is 13 residues. CDR1 is SGHDT, CDR2 YYEEEE, per germline. CDR3 sequence: CASSIGLEGEQYF. Written as DNA, the CDR3 is TGTGCCAGCAGCATAGGACTAGAAGGCGAGCAGTACTTC.

In the case of this clone: A read error is likely, as this CDR3 ends without the conserved phenylalanine or tryptophan. It is unclear where the CDR3 begins or ends on the DNA, so no DNA is shown, and the CDR3 is as TCRdb lists it. This chain links TRBV21-1 with TRBJ2-7; the table assigns TRBD1, which was not confirmed against the DNA. TRBV21-1 is a known pseudogene. Termini included, the CDR3 measures 12 amino acids. CDR3 loop: CASRGTGDEQYC.

The V call is TRBV7-2, the J call TRBJ2-5; TRBD2 matches 8 bases. V trimming: 7 bases; J trimming: 4 bases; junction bases outside the gene matches: 2. Germline V lookup: CDR1 SGHTA, CDR2 FQGNSA. The CDR3 contains 12 residues. CDR3 coding DNA: TGTGCCAGCACCCGGGGGGGAGAGACCCAGTACTTC. It translates to CASTRGGETQYF.

The genes are TRBV6-5 and TRBJ1-6, with 8 bases matching TRBD1. Germline loops: CDR1 MNHEY, CDR2 SVGAGI. CDR3 length: 15 residues. With V trimmed by 6 bases and J by 8 bases, 9 bases remained unmatched. The CDR3 here is CASSPGGLGYSPLHF. The CDR3 coding sequence is TGTGCCAGCAGCCCAGGGGGCCTAGGATATTCACCCCTCCACTTT.

This chain joins TRBV2 and TRBJ2-3; 8 bases fit TRBD2. Germline CDR1 is SNHLY and CDR2 is FYNNEI. V trimming: 3 bases; J trimming: 6 bases; junction bases outside the gene matches: 8. The CDR3 spans 15 residues. The CDR3 DNA reads TGTGCCAGCAGTGAGATGGGACTAGATGGCGATACGCAGTATTTT. Residues: CASSEMGLDGDTQYF.

The chain combines TRBV5-1 with TRBJ2-2; tentative D call: TRBD2 (5 bases). Germline CDR1 is SGHRS and CDR2 is YFSETQ. The CDR3 runs 16 residues. V was clipped by 0 bases and J by 6 bases, with 15 bases between them. DNA of the CDR3: TGCGCCAGCAGCTTGGACCCGGGATCCACCGCCGGGGAGCTGTTTTTT. Its translation is CASSLDPGSTAGELFF.

V gene TRBV15 combines with J gene TRBJ2-5; a possible D gene is TRBD2 (7 bases). CDR1 is LNHNV and CDR2 is YYDKDF in the germline V gene (reference sequence). The CDR3 is made up of 14 amino acids. V lost 5 bases to trimming and J lost 1 base, with 11 bases between them. CDR3 nucleotide sequence: TGTGCCACCAGCCACCGGGGGGCCCAAGAGACCCAGTACTTC. It codes for CATSHRGAQETQYF. Full variable domain (rest looked up from reference TRBV15 and TRBJ2-5): DAMVIQNPRYQVTQFGKPVTLSCSQTLNHNVMYWYQQKSSQAPKLLFHYYDKDFNNEADTPDNFQSRRPNTSFCFLDIRSPGLGDTAMYLCATSHRGAQETQYFGPGTRLLVL.

The chain uses TRBV9 and TRBJ2-3; 7 nucleotides align to TRBD2. This CDR3 contains 14 residues. CDR1 is SGDLS and CDR2 is YYNGEE in the germline V gene. The V segment lost 7 bases and the J segment 0 bases; nucleotides outside the gene matches: 5. The CDR3 DNA sequence: TGTGCCAGCGGTAGCGGGCTTAGCACAGATACGCAGTATTTT. This sequence encodes CASGSGLSTDTQYF.

The V and J genes are TRBV7-9 and TRBJ2-3; 15 nucleotides align to TRBD2. V was pared by 5 bases and J by 3 bases, with 3 bases of the junction left unmatched. The CDR3 contains 16 residues. Germline V gene lookup returns CDR1 SEHNR and CDR2 FQNEAQ (reference sequence). The CDR3 protein is CASSPGLAGGTDTQYF. In DNA form, the CDR3 reads TGTGCCAGCAGCCCGGGACTAGCGGGGGGTACAGATACGCAGTATTTT.

Regarding this clone: Different DNA sequences within this sample yield the same CDR3. The chain couples TRBV28 to TRBJ2-1; 11 bases map to TRBD2. Germline values: CDR1 MDHEN, CDR2 SYDVKM. The CDR3 extends over 15 amino acids. Germline trimming cut 3 bases from V and 3 bases from J; bases unmatched to any gene: 1. CDR3 residues: CASSFTSGGYNEQFF. The CDR3 bases are TGTGCCAGCAGTTTTACTAGCGGGGGCTACAATGAGCAGTTCTTC.

The CDR3 coding sequence is TGTGCCAGCAGTGACCCAGGACTAGCGGGGTTCTCCTACAATGAGCAGTTCTTC. This codes for CASSDPGLAGFSYNEQFF. The V call is TRBV2, the J call TRBJ2-1, with 12 bases fitting TRBD2. Germline CDR1 is SNHLY and CDR2 is FYNNEI. The CDR3 totals 18 residues. V lost 3 bases and J lost 0; bases outside the gene matches: 6.

This chain connects TRBV5-6 to TRBJ1-5; 8 nucleotides line up with TRBD1. The CDR3 consists of 16 residues. CDR1 is SGHDT and CDR2 is YYEEEE in the germline V gene. The trim removed 4 bases at V and 4 bases at J, leaving 10 bases unmatched. The CDR3 DNA is TGTGCCAGCAGCCCCGGGACAGGCCAGCCTAATCAGCCCCAGCATTTT. The encoded protein is CASSPGTGQPNQPQHF.